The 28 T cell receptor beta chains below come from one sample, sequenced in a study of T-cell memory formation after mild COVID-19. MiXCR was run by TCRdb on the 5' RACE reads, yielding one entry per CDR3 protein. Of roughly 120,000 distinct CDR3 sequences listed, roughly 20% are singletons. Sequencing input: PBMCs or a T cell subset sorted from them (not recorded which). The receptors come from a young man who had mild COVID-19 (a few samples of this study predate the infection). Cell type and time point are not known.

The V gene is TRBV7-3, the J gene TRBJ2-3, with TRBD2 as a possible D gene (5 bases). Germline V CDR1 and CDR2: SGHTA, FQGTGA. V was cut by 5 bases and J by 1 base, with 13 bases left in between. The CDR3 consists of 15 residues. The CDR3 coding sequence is TGTGCCAGCAGCCCTGAACTAGGAGGCACAGATACGCAGTATTTT. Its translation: CASSPELGGTDTQYF.

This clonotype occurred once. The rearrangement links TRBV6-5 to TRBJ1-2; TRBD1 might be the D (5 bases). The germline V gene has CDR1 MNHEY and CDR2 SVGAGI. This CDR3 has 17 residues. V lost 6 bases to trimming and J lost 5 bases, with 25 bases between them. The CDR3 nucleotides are TGTGCCAGCAGCTATTCCGGGGAGGGGCGCTTTATATATGGCTACACCTTC. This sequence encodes CASSYSGEGRFIYGYTF.

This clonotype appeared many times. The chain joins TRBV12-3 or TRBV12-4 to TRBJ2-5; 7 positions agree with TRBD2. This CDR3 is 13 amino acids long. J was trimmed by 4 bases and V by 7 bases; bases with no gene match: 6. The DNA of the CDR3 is TGTGCCAGCACCCCGGGCGGGGGAGAGACCCAGTACTTC. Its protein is CASTPGGGETQYF.

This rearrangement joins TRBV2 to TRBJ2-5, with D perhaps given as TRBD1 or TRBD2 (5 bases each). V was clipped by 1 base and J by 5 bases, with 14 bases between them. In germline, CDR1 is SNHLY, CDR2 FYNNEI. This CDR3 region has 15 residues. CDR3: CASSEGDRATETQYF. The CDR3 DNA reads TGTGCCAGCAGTGAAGGGGACCGGGCCACGGAGACCCAGTACTTC. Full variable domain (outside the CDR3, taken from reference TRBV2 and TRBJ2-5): EPEVTQTPSHQVTQMGQEVILRCVPISNHLYFYWYRQILGQKVEFLVSFYNNEISEKSEIFDDQFSVERPDGSNFTLKIRSTKLEDSAMYFCASSEGDRATETQYFGPGTRLLVL.

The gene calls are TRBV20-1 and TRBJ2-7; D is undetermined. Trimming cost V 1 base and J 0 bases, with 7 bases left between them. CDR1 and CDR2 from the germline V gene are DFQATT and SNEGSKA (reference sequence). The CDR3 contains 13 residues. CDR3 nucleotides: TGCAGTGCTAGAGGACGGCCCTCCTACGAGCAGTACTTC. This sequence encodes CSARGRPSYEQYF.

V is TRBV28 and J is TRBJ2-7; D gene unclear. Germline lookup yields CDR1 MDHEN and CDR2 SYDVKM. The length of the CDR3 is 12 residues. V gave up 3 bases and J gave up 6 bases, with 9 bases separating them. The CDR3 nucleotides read TGTGCCAGCAGTTTGAAGGGTTCCGAGCAGTACGTC. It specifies CASSLKGSEQYV.

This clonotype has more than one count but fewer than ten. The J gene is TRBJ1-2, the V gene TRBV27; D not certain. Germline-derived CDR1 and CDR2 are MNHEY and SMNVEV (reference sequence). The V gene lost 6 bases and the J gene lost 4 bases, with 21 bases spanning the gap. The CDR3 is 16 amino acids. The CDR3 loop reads CASSTTDSWGSYGYTF. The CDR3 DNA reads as TGTGCCAGCAGCACCACAGATAGCTGGGGATCCTATGGCTACACCTTC.

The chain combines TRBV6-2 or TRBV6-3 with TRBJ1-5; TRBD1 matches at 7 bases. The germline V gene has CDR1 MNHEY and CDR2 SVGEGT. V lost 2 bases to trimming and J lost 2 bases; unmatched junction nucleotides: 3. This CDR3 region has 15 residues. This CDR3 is CASSYITGGNQPQHF. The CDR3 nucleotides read TGTGCCAGCAGTTACATCACAGGGGGCAATCAGCCCCAGCATTTT.

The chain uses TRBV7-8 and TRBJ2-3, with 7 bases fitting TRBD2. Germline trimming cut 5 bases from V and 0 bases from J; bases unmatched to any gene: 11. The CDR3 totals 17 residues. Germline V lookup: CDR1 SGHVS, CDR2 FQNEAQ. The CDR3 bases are TGTGCCAGCAGCCCCGCCGGGAGCGGGGTCAGCACAGATACGCAGTATTTT. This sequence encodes CASSPAGSGVSTDTQYF.

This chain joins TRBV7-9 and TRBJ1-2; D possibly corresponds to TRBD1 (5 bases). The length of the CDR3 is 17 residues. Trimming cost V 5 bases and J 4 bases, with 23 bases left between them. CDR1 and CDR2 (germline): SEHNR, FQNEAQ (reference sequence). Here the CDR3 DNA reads TGTGCCAGCAGCAACACGGCAGGGATAGGCGATTTCTATGGCTACACCTTC. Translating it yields CASSNTAGIGDFYGYTF.

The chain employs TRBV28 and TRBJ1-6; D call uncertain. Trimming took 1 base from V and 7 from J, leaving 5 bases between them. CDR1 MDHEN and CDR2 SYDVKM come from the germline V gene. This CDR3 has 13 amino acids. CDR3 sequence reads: CASSLSLNSPLHF. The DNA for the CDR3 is TGTGCCAGCAGTTTATCACTAAATTCACCCCTCCACTTT.

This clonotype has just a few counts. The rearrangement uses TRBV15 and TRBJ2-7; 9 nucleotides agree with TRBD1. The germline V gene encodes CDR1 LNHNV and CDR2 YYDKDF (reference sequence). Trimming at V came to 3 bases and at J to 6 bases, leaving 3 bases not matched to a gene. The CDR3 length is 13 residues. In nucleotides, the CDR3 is TGTGCCACCAGCAGGACGACAGGGGGCGAGCAGTACGTC. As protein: CATSRTTGGEQYV.

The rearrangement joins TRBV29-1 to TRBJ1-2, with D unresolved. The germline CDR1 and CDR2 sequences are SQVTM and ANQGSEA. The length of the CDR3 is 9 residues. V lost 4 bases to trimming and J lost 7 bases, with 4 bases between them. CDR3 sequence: CSVVGGYTF. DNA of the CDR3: TGCAGCGTTGTGGGTGGCTACACCTTC. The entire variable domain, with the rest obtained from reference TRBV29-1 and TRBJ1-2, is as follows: SAVISQKPSRDICQRGTSLTIQCQVDSQVTMMFWYRQQPGQSLTLIATANQGSEATYESGFVIDKFPISRPNLTFSTLTVSNMSPEDSSIYLCSVVGGYTFGSGTRLTVV.

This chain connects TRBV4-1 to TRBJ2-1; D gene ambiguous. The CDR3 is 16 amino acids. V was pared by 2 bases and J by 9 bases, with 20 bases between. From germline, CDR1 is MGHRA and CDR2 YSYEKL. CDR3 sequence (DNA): TGCGCCAGCAGCCAAACTCAGTCTTCCGGGTGGGGTGAGCAGTTCTTC. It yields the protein CASSQTQSSGWGEQFF.

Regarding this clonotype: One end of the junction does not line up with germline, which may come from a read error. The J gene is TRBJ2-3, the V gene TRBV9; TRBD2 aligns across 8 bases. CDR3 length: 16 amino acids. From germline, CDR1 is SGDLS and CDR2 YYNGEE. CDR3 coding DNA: TGTGCCAGCAGCGTAGGGACGGGGGGGCTCACAGATAAGCAGTATTTT. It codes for CASSVGTGGLTDKQYF.

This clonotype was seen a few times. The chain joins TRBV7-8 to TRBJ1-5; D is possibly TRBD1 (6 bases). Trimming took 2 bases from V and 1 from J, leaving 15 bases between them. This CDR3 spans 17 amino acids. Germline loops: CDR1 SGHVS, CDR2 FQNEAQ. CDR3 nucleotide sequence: TGTGCCAGCAGCTTACTTGCGGGGGCGCGGAGCAATCAGCCCCAGCATTTT. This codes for CASSLLAGARSNQPQHF.

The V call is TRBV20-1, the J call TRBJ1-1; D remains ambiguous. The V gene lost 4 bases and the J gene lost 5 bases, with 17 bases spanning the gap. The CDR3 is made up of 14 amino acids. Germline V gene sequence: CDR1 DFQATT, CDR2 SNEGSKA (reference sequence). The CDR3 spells CSAKKVQLKTEAFF. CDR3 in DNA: TGCAGTGCTAAAAAGGTTCAGTTAAAAACTGAAGCTTTCTTT.

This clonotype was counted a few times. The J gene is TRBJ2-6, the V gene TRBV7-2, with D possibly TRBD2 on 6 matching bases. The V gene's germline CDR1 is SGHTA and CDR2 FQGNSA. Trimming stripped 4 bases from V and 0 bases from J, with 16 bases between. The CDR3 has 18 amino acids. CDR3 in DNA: TGTGCCAGCAGCTACCTCACGGGGGTGGACTCTGGGGCCAACGTCCTGACTTTC. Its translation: CASSYLTGVDSGANVLTF. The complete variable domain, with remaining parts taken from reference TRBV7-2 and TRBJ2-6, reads GAGVSQSPSNKVTEKGKDVELRCDPISGHTALYWYRQSLGQGLEFLIYFQGNSAPDKSGLPSDRFSAERTGGSVSTLTIQRTQQEDSAVYLCASSYLTGVDSGANVLTFGAGSRLTVL.

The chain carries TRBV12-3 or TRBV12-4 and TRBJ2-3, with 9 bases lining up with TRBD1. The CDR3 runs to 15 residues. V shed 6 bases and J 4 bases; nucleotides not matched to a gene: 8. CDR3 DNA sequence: TGTGCCAGCAGGCCTACAGGGGGCAGCGCAGATACGCAGTATTTT. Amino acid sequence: CASRPTGGSADTQYF.

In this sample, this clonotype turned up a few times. Here the CDR3 DNA reads TGTGCCAGCAGCTTTTGGACAGGGTCAGAGACCCAGTACTTC. Its translation: CASSFWTGSETQYF. The genes are TRBV11-2 and TRBJ2-5; TRBD1 matches at 8 bases. Germline V lookup: CDR1 SGHAT, CDR2 FQNNGV. CDR3 length: 14 amino acids. V gave up 3 bases and J gave up 4 bases; unmatched junction bases: 4.

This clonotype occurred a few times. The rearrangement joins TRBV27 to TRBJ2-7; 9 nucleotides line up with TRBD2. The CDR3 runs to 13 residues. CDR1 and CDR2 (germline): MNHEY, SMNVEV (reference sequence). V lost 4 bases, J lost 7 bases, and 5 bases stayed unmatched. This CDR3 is CASSSGLALEQYF. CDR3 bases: TGTGCCAGCAGTTCCGGACTAGCGCTGGAGCAGTACTTC.

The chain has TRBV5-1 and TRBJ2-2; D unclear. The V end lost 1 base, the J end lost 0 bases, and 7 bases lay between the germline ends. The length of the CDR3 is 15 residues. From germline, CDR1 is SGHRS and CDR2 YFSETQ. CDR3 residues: CASSLYRANTGELFF. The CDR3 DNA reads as TGCGCCAGCAGCTTGTACCGAGCGAACACCGGGGAGCTGTTTTTT.

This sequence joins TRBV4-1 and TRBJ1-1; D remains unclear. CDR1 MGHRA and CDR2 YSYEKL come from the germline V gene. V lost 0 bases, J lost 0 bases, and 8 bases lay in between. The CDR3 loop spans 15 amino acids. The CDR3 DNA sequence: TGCGCCAGCAGCCAAGAGGGCCAACTGAACACTGAAGCTTTCTTT. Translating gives CASSQEGQLNTEAFF.

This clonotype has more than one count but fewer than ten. CDR3 DNA: TGTGCCAGCAGCCAAAGGTTTCCCGGATCCTCCTACAATGAGCAGTTCTTC. Protein sequence: CASSQRFPGSSYNEQFF. This chain joins TRBV7-2 and TRBJ2-1, with D unclear. Deletions cut 5 bases from V and 0 bases from J, with 17 bases between. The CDR3 contains 17 residues. Germline CDR1 and CDR2: SGHTA and FQGNSA.

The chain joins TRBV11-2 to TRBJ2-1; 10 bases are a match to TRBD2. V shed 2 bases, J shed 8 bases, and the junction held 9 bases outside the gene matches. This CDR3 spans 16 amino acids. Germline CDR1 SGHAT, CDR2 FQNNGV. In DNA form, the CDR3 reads TGTGCCAGCAGCTTACTAGCGGGGGTAATTGTCCATGAGCAGTTCTTC. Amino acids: CASSLLAGVIVHEQFF.

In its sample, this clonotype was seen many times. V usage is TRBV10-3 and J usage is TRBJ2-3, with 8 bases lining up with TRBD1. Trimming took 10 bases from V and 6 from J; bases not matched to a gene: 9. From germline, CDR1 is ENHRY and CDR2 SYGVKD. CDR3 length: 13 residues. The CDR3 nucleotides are TGTGCCACCTTGGGACAGGCGGCGGATACGCAGTATTTT. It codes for CATLGQAADTQYF.

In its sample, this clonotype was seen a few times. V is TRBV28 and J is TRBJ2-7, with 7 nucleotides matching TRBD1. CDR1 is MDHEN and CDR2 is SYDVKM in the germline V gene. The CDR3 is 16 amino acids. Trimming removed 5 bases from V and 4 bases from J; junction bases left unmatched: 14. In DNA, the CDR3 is TGTGCCAGCAGTGACCTACAGGGGTCTGGGCGTTACGAGCAGTACGTC. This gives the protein CASSDLQGSGRYEQYV.

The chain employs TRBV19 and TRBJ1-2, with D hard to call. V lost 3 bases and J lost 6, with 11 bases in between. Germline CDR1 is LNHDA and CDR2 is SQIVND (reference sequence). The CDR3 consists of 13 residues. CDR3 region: CASSIWGWDGYTF. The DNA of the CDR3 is TGTGCCAGTAGTATTTGGGGATGGGATGGCTACACCTTC. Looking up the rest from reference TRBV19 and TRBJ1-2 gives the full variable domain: DGGITQSPKYLFRKEGQNVTLSCEQNLNHDAMYWYRQDPGQGLRLIYYSQIVNDFQKGDIAEGYSVSREKKESFPLTVTSAQKNPTAFYLCASSIWGWDGYTFGSGTRLTVV.